This TCR beta chain derives from a study of blood T cell repertoires in COVID-19 (dated by TCRdb to the early 2020s). Study-level background: The collaborator samples originated in the United States, Italy and Spain and spanned the acute and convalescent phases of COVID-19. HLA class I and class II types, where available, came from metadata supplied by the sample provider rather than from assay-based typing. The samples were drawn from the first 160 participants of the ongoing ImmuneRACE study and from some 1,300 subjects provided by 6 global collaborators. Subjects who had been exposed to COVID-19, were actively infected with it, or had recovered from it provided the deeply sampled blood TCRbeta repertoires that made up the dataset. The prospective study material was composed of cDNA or gDNA derived from T cells, B-cell-depleted T cells, or PBMCs. The sample metadata nearly always contained a de-identified subject ID, COVID-19 status, age in years and sex. The repertoires were made available in a free public database intended to serve as a resource for research on the immune response to SARS-CoV-2.

The CDR3 spans 14 residues, from the cysteine through the phenylalanine. Here the CDR3 DNA is all that survives: 42 bases in frame from base 1. The V and J ends are trimmed by 5 bases and 4 bases, leaving 14 bases between them. According to the germline V gene, CDR1 reads SGHTA and CDR2 reads FQGNSA. Results and caveats for the whole study, not just this receptor: The amount of clinical and demographic metadata varied by source and participant and was provided uncurated.

TCRbeta CDR3 regions were amplified from genomic DNA by means of the immunoSEQ Assay, a bias-controlled multiplex PCR. For the original study's pipeline: The number of nucleated cells in each sample was estimated by amplification of reference gene primers within the assay. To quantify the absolute abundance of each unique TCRbeta CDR3 rearrangement, sequence reads were collapsed and filtered. For each sample, productive Simpson clonality was calculated as the square root of Simpson's diversity index across productive rearrangements. TCRdb re-hosts the immuneACCESS table, in-frame sequences only. Its copies lack some clones; in the studies checked, an unresolved V gene accounts for under half of them, and the cause for the rest is not known. V and J calls and clone size are copied from that table; D and trimming were computed from the DNA. The sample contains 250,000 to 350,000 clones, approximately 89% of them found a single time. In total, the top ten clones hold approximately 13% of the sample.

The collaborating institutions used their own protocols to collect whole blood in K2EDTA tubes. For TCRbeta analysis, collaborators shipped samples in one of three forms: frozen whole blood, isolated PBMCs, or DNA extracted from either of those sample types. Comment on this clone: Its antigen specificity is not known. No much larger clone is present one base from it, and per-base qualities are unavailable.

The rearranged chain carries TRBV7-2 and TRBJ1-2, and TRBD1 may be the D gene, going by 5 matching bases. The sequence came from a woman in her fifties or sixties with acute or convalescent COVID-19. Sequencing used peripheral blood. The DNA sequence is as follows: TGTGCCAGCAGCATCCCGGGGGTCACCTATGGCTACACCTTC. This gives the protein CASSIPGVTYGYTF.